This paragraph reports one T cell receptor (beta chain). CDR3 size: 14 residues. CDR1 MNHEY and CDR2 SVGAGI come from the germline V gene. Trimming left V 7 bases short and J 4 bases short, with 16 bases between. Profiled with immunoSEQ multiplex PCR; TCRdb holds only in-frame clones, not every one. The profile covers about 230,000 clones, with approximately 89% appearing a single time and 3% to 4% taken by the ten largest. These data belong to a study of blood T cell repertoires in COVID-19. Study members were between about 18 and 95 years old and lived in 20 to 25 US regions. Participants had their cohort set by participant-reported clinical history.

The genes are TRBV6-5 and TRBJ1-2, with D hard to call. The sample consisted of PBMCs or T cells enriched from blood (not recorded which). The TCR sequence derives from a woman in her twenties or thirties who had been exposed to COVID-19. CDR3 protein: CASTKGGRGYGYTF. The CDR3 DNA sequence: TGTGCCAGCACCAAGGGTGGCCGGGGCTATGGCTACACCTTC.